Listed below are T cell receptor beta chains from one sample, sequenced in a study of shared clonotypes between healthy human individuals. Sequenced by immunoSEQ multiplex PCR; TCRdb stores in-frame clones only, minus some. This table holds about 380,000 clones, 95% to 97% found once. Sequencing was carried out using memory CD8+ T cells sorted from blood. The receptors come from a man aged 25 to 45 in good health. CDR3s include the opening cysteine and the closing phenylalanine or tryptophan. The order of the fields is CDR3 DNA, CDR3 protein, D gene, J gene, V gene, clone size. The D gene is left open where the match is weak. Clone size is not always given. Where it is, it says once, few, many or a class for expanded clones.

CDR3nt: TGCGCCAGCAGCTACTTAGGGTCCCAAGAGACCCAGTACTTC
CDR3aa: CASSYLGSQETQYF
d_gene: -
j_gene: TRBJ2-5
v_gene: TRBV5-1
abundance: -

CDR3nt: TGTGCCAGCAGTTACTCGGGAGGGAGCGGGGTCAATGAGCAGTTCTTC
CDR3aa: CASSYSGGSGVNEQFF
d_gene: TRBD2
j_gene: TRBJ2-1
v_gene: TRBV6-5
abundance: -

CDR3nt: TGTGCCAGCAGTTTCGCGACACATACGCAGTATTTT
CDR3aa: CASSFATHTQYF
d_gene: -
j_gene: TRBJ2-3
v_gene: TRBV28
abundance: -

CDR3nt: TGTGCCAGCAGTTACCCTCCGGGACAGGGGGCGGACGAGCAGTACTTC
CDR3aa: CASSYPPGQGADEQYF
d_gene: TRBD1
j_gene: TRBJ2-7
v_gene: TRBV6-5
abundance: -

CDR3nt: TGCAGTGCTAGAGGGGCTTTACAGCAGTTCTTC
CDR3aa: CSARGALQQFF
d_gene: -
j_gene: TRBJ2-1
v_gene: TRBV20-1
abundance: -

CDR3nt: TGTGCCAGCAGCTTTCCCAGTGACCCCTACGAGCAGTACTTC
CDR3aa: CASSFPSDPYEQYF
d_gene: -
j_gene: TRBJ2-7
v_gene: TRBV11-2
abundance: once

CDR3nt: TGTGCCATCAGGGACTCCGGCCGGGAGCTGTTTTTT
CDR3aa: CAIRDSGRELFF
d_gene: -
j_gene: TRBJ2-2
v_gene: TRBV10-3
abundance: -

CDR3nt: TGTGCCAGCAGTGAAGCGCTTAGGGGAAACTTCTATGGCTACACCTTC
CDR3aa: CASSEALRGNFYGYTF
d_gene: -
j_gene: TRBJ1-2
v_gene: TRBV6-1
abundance: few

CDR3nt: TGTGCCAGCAGCCCTCTCCCGGGGGACGCCTACGAGCAGTACTTC
CDR3aa: CASSPLPGDAYEQYF
d_gene: -
j_gene: TRBJ2-7
v_gene: TRBV7-3
abundance: -

CDR3nt: TGTGCCAGCAGCTTGGGCGATGGACCGAACACTGAAGCTTTCTTT
CDR3aa: CASSLGDGPNTEAFF
d_gene: -
j_gene: TRBJ1-1
v_gene: TRBV5-5
abundance: -

CDR3nt: TGTGCCAGCAGGAGGGAAGGGCCGGGGTACGAGCAGTACTTC
CDR3aa: CASRREGPGYEQYF
d_gene: -
j_gene: TRBJ2-7
v_gene: TRBV2
abundance: -

CDR3nt: TGTGCCTGGGAGCATCGCTCCTACAATGAGCAGTTCTTC
CDR3aa: CAWEHRSYNEQFF
d_gene: -
j_gene: TRBJ2-1
v_gene: TRBV30
abundance: -